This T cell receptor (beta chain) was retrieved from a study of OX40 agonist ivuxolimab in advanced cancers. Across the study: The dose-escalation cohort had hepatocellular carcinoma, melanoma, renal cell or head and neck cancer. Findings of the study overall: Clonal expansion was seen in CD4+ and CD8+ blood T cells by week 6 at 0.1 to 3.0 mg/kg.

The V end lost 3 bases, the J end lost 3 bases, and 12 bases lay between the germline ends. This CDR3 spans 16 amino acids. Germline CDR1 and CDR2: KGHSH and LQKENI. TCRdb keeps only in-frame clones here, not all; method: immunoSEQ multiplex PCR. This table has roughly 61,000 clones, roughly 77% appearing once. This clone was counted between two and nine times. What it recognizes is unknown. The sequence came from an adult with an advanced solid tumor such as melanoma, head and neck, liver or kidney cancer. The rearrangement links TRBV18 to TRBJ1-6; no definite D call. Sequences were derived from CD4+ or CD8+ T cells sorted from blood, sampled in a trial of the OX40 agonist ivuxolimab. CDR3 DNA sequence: TGTGCCAGCTCACCCCGAACAGACATCTATAATTCACCCCTCCACTTT. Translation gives CASSPRTDIYNSPLHF.